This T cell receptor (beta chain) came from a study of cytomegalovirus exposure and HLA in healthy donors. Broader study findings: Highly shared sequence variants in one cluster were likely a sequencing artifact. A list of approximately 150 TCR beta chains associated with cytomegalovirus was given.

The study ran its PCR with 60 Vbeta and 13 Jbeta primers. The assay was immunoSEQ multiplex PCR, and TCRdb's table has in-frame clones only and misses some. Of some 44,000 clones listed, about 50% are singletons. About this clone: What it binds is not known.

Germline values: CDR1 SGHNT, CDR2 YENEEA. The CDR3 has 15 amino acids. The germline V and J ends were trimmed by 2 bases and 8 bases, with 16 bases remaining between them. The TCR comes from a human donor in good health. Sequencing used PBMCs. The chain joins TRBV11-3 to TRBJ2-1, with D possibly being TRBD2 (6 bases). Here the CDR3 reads CASSLSGLPPDEQFF. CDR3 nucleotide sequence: TGTGCCAGCAGCTTATCGGGACTCCCCCCGGATGAGCAGTTCTTC.